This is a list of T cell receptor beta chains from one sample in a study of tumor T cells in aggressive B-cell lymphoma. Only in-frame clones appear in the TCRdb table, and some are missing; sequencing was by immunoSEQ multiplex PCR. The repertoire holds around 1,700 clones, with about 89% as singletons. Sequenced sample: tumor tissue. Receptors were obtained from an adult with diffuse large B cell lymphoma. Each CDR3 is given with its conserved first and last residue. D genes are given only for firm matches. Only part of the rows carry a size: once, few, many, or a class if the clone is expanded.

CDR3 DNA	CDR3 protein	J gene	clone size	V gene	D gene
TGTGCCTGGAGTACAGGGATGAAGACCCAGTACTTC	CAWSTGMKTQYF	TRBJ2-5	-	TRBV30	-
TGTGCCACCACTGACCCACCGAACGCTAGGTACGAGCAGTACTTC	CATTDPPNARYEQYF	TRBJ2-7	-	TRBV27	-
TGTGCCAGCAGTGACGGGACTAGCGGGGGAAACATTCAGTACTTC	CASSDGTSGGNIQYF	TRBJ2-4	-	TRBV2	TRBD2
TGTGCCAGTAGTACCCCGGGCGGGAAGAATGGGCAGTTCTTC	CASSTPGGKNGQFF	TRBJ2-1	-	TRBV19	-
TGTGCCAGCAGCTCCGGGGGGACAATCTTCTCTGGAAACACCATATATTTT	CASSSGGTIFSGNTIYF	TRBJ1-3	-	TRBV7-8	-
TGTGCCAGCAGTTCGACCGGGACAGCCATCACTGAAGCTTTCTTT	CASSSTGTAITEAFF	TRBJ1-1	-	TRBV7-2	TRBD1
TGTGCCAGCAGCTCCTCAGTGAACTATGGCTACACCTTC	CASSSSVNYGYTF	TRBJ1-2	-	TRBV5-4	-
TGTGCCAGCAGCGACCGGACAGGAGCTCCCGGGGAGCTGTTTTTT	CASSDRTGAPGELFF	TRBJ2-2	few	TRBV7-9	TRBD1
TGTGCCAGCAGCTTATCTGCAGGGAATGCAGGTGAGCAGTTCTTC	CASSLSAGNAGEQFF	TRBJ2-1	-	TRBV7-3	-
TGTGCCAGCAGCTTACCGGGAGCCCACAATGAGCAGTTCTTC	CASSLPGAHNEQFF	TRBJ2-1	-	TRBV5-4	-
TGTGCCAGCAGTGGACAGGGACTCACTGAAGCTTTCTTT	CASSGQGLTEAFF	TRBJ1-1	-	TRBV6-5	TRBD1
TGTGCCAGCAGCTTCGGTCCCTCCTACGAGCAGTACTTC	CASSFGPSYEQYF	TRBJ2-7	-	TRBV7-2	-
TGTGCCAGCTCAAGGACAGAGGGCTCCTACAATGAGCAGTTCTTC	CASSRTEGSYNEQFF	TRBJ2-1	-	TRBV18	-
TGTGCCAGCAGCTTGGGACAGGGCGCAGGAAACACCATATATTTT	CASSLGQGAGNTIYF	TRBJ1-3	-	TRBV7-6	TRBD1
TGCGCCAGCAGCCAAGAGTCAGCGGCCTACTATGGCTACACCTTC	CASSQESAAYYGYTF	TRBJ1-2	-	TRBV4-3	-
TGTGCCTGGAGCCGCTGGCTAGCGGGAGTTATGGGTCGCGAGCAGTACTTC	CAWSRWLAGVMGREQYF	TRBJ2-7	-	TRBV30	TRBD2
TGCGCCAGCAGTCAGACCCAGGGATTTAACTATGGCTACACCTTC	CASSQTQGFNYGYTF	TRBJ1-2	-	TRBV23-1	-
TGCGCCAGCAGCTCCCAAAGAGGGGGGGAGCTGTTTTTT	CASSSQRGGELFF	TRBJ2-2	-	TRBV4-1	-
TGTGCCAGCAGCTTATTTTCCAGGGGAGCTTACGAGCAGTACTTC	CASSLFSRGAYEQYF	TRBJ2-7	once	TRBV5-5	-
TGTGCCAGCAGCAAAGTATCTCGGGGGACCCAGTACTTC	CASSKVSRGTQYF	TRBJ2-5	-	TRBV21-1	-
TGTGCCAGCAGTTATCGTTCGACGGGTAACTATGGCTACACCTTC	CASSYRSTGNYGYTF	TRBJ1-2	-	TRBV6-5	-
TGTGCCAGCAGCTTAGTTTTGGGACTAGCGGGACAAGAGACCCAGTACTTC	CASSLVLGLAGQETQYF	TRBJ2-5	-	TRBV7-8	TRBD2
TGTGCCAGCAGCTTAGAAGCGGGCCCTTTCCCCTACGAGCAGTACTTC	CASSLEAGPFPYEQYF	TRBJ2-7	-	TRBV7-9	-
TGTGCCAGTAGTATAGGGACTAGCCCAGATACGCAGTATTTT	CASSIGTSPDTQYF	TRBJ2-3	once	TRBV19	TRBD2
TGCGCCAGCAGCTTGGGATTTACGGGGGGCAGAATCACCGGGGAGCTGTTTTTT	CASSLGFTGGRITGELFF	TRBJ2-2	once	TRBV5-1	-
TGCGCCAGCAGCCTCAGCTCGGGAGAAAAACTGTTTTTT	CASSLSSGEKLFF	TRBJ1-4	-	TRBV4-3	-